These 8 T cell receptor beta chains share one sample of origin, sequenced in a study of shared T cell receptors in the human thymus (dated by TCRdb to the early 2020s). Receptors were amplified or captured by the immunoSEQ multiplex PCR assay. In TCRdb, the immuneACCESS table is reduced to in-frame sequences with V and J assigned. These tables do not hold every clone; where another copy was compared, an unresolved V gene accounts for under half, and the others remain unexplained. The sample table holds roughly 700,000 clones, of which roughly 88% were seen once. The ten biggest clones cover around 0.0099% of the sample. These data also featured in a second study, about human thymus T cells.

The sample comprised thymocytes. The source is a boy under three years old with a congenital heart defect. Donor details come from another sample of the same person, matched by shared clones.

About this clone itself: The sample contains more than one DNA sequence encoding this CDR3. V usage is TRBV25-1 and J usage is TRBJ2-1, with 16 nucleotides matching TRBD2. Germline V gene lookup returns CDR1 MGHDK and CDR2 SYGVNS. This CDR3 is built from 17 residues. V lost 2 bases, J lost 8 bases, and 6 bases stayed unmatched. The CDR3 sequence is CASSEGGLAGGPDEQFF. The DNA for the CDR3 is TGTGCCAGCAGTGAAGGGGGACTAGCGGGAGGGCCAGATGAGCAGTTCTTC.

On this clone itself: The junction differs from germline at one of its ends, possibly a read error. DNA of the CDR3: TGTGCTAGCAGCTTGCAGGGAGGGAATGAGCAGTTCTTC. It yields the protein CASSLQGGNEQFF. This chain joins TRBV7-7 and TRBJ2-1; 7 bases line up with TRBD2. From germline, CDR1 is SSHAT and CDR2 FNYEAQ (reference sequence). The CDR3 has 13 residues.

The chain uses TRBV25-1 and TRBJ2-7; D gene uncertain. The CDR3 consists of 15 residues. CDR1 MGHDK and CDR2 SYGVNS come from the germline V gene. The V and J ends lost 3 bases and 2 bases respectively, with 14 bases between them. The CDR3 loop is CASSEFSPPAYEQYF. In nucleotides, the CDR3 is TGTGCCAGCAGTGAGTTCTCCCCCCCGGCCTACGAGCAGTACTTC.

V gene TRBV2 combines with J gene TRBJ1-1; D is perhaps TRBD1 (6 bases). Germline-derived CDR1 and CDR2 are SNHLY and FYNNEI. Deletions cut 9 bases from V and 4 bases from J, with 15 bases between. The length of the CDR3 is 13 residues. The DNA of the CDR3 is TGTGCCAGGCAAACAGGGTCTGCCACTGAAGCTTTCTTT. Protein: CARQTGSATEAFF.

This chain uses TRBV4-3 with TRBJ2-2; 7 nucleotides line up with TRBD2. The CDR3 runs 18 residues. Germline V CDR1 and CDR2: LGHNA, YSLEER. J gave up 1 base and V 0 bases, and 8 bases lay outside the gene matches. The DNA for the CDR3 is TGCGCCAGCAGCCAAGATCGGGGGAGGGCCGGGAACACCGGGGAGCTGTTTTTT. The encoded protein is CASSQDRGRAGNTGELFF.

The rearrangement links TRBV10-2 to TRBJ2-2; 12 bases align to TRBD2. J lost 6 bases, V lost 8 bases, and 19 bases had no gene match. The length of the CDR3 is 19 residues. In germline, CDR1 is WSHSY, CDR2 SAAADI. CDR3 sequence reads: CASGGLAGPETVGAGELFF. The CDR3 DNA is TGCGCCAGCGGGGGACTAGCGGGCCCTGAGACGGTTGGCGCCGGGGAGCTGTTTTTT.

As to this clone: Compared with germline, one end of the junction differs, possibly owing to a read error. The chain carries TRBV7-7 and TRBJ2-1; 12 bases agree with TRBD2. CDR1 and CDR2 from the germline V gene are SSHAT and FNYEAQ (reference sequence). This CDR3 comprises 20 residues. Here the CDR3 reads CASSLGSGASGRATIDEQFF. DNA for the CDR3: TGTGCTAGCAGCTTAGGGTCTGGGGCTAGCGGGAGGGCCACCATAGATGAGCAGTTCTTC.

The rearrangement uses TRBV7-6 and TRBJ2-7; the match to TRBD1 covers 8 bases. With 4 bases clipped from V and 3 bases from J, the junction kept 23 bases outside the gene matches. The CDR3 consists of 20 residues. Germline CDR1 reads SGHVS; CDR2 reads FNYEAQ. CDR3 region: CASSSSKDRGFKEVGYEQYF. CDR3 DNA sequence: TGTGCCAGCAGCTCCTCCAAAGACAGGGGTTTCAAAGAGGTAGGCTACGAGCAGTACTTC.